These 20 T cell receptor beta chains were sequenced from one sample in a study of T cell responses to AZD1222 COVID-19 vaccine. The table came from immunoSEQ multiplex PCR; TCRdb's copy has only in-frame clones and leaves some out. This table has 85,000 to 120,000 clones, 90% appearing once. The source material was peripheral blood, sampled on day 0 of AZD1222 vaccination. These receptors came from an adult in good health.

This sequence joins TRBV12-3 or TRBV12-4 and TRBJ1-3; no clear D gene. V lost 6 bases and J lost 0, with 3 bases in between. The CDR3 consists of 12 residues. Here the CDR3 reads CASRDSGNTIYF. Written as DNA, the CDR3 is TGTGCCAGCAGGGACTCTGGAAACACCATATATTTT.

V usage is TRBV5-1 and J usage is TRBJ1-1, with unresolved D. This CDR3 spans 15 amino acids. V lost 4 bases and J lost 1, with 14 bases in between. Germline CDR1 SGHRS, CDR2 YFSETQ. The CDR3 reads CASSPGVKSNTEAFF. In nucleotides, the CDR3 is TGCGCCAGCAGCCCTGGGGTCAAATCGAACACTGAAGCTTTCTTT.

This clone appeared once. J is TRBJ2-7 and V is TRBV6-5, with TRBD1 matching 9 bases. Germline V gene data show CDR1 as MNHEY and CDR2 as SVGAGI. The J segment lost 5 bases and the V segment lost 5 bases, leaving 7 bases of the junction unmatched. The CDR3 is made up of 14 amino acids. CDR3 nucleotides: TGTGCCAGCAGTCCCGGGACAGGGAGGAACGAGCAGTACTTC. Its translation: CASSPGTGRNEQYF.

V and J are TRBV27 and TRBJ2-7; 7 nucleotides agree with TRBD2. The germline gives CDR1 MNHEY, CDR2 SMNVEV (reference sequence). Germline trimming cut 4 bases from V and 2 bases from J; bases unmatched to any gene: 5. This CDR3 is built from 14 residues. The CDR3 reads CASSSGTNPYEQYF. CDR3 DNA sequence: TGTGCCAGCAGTTCCGGGACTAATCCCTACGAGCAGTACTTC.

The chain employs TRBV19 and TRBJ2-3, with 8 bases aligning to TRBD2. The CDR3 is 14 residues long. Germline loops: CDR1 LNHDA, CDR2 SQIVND (reference sequence). V gave up 3 bases and J gave up 5 bases; unmatched junction bases: 4. CDR3 region: CASSIYLAGDTQYF. CDR3 nucleotides: TGTGCCAGTAGTATTTACCTAGCGGGAGATACGCAGTATTTT.

This CDR3 reads CASSLAVVGDEQFF. CDR3 nucleotides: TGTGCCAGCAGTTTAGCGGTTGTAGGCGATGAGCAGTTCTTC. The rearrangement joins TRBV6-5 to TRBJ2-1, with D perhaps TRBD2 (6 bases). The germline V gene encodes CDR1 MNHEY and CDR2 SVGAGI. CDR3 size: 14 residues. Trimming stripped 4 bases from V and 8 bases from J, with 15 bases between.

This clone was detected once. The gene calls are TRBV5-1 and TRBJ1-2, with D possibly matching TRBD1 (5 bases). The CDR3 extends over 12 amino acids. The V gene lost 0 bases and the J gene lost 6 bases, with 6 bases spanning the gap. Germline CDR1 and CDR2: SGHRS and YFSETQ. CDR3 sequence: CASSLAGNGYTF. The CDR3 DNA reads TGCGCCAGCAGCTTGGCAGGGAATGGCTACACCTTC.

The CDR3 is CASSQERRSYTF. The CDR3 DNA sequence: TGTGCCAGCAGCCAAGAACGTCGGTCCTACACCTTC. This rearrangement joins TRBV3-1 (or the pseudogene TRBV3-2) to TRBJ1-2; D remains unclear. The CDR3 is 12 residues long. Germline V gene lookup returns CDR1 LGHDT and CDR2 YNNKEL (reference sequence). Trimming pared 0 bases from V and 10 bases from J, leaving 9 bases between.

The chain couples TRBV27 to TRBJ1-6; no clear D gene. This CDR3 has 12 amino acids. Germline V gene sequence: CDR1 MNHEY, CDR2 SMNVEV (reference sequence). V was pared by 5 bases and J by 7 bases, with 6 bases between. In DNA, the CDR3 is TGTGCCAGCAGTCCGTTAAATTCACCCCTCCACTTT. Translated, it gives CASSPLNSPLHF.

V usage is TRBV12-5 and J usage is TRBJ2-5; 8 positions agree with TRBD2. Unmatched junction bases numbered 5, after V lost 1 base and J lost 4 bases. Germline values: CDR1 LGHNT, CDR2 FRNRAP. The CDR3 has 15 amino acids. CDR3 loop: CASGLAGGPRETQYF. CDR3 sequence (DNA): TGTGCTAGTGGTTTGGCGGGAGGGCCACGAGAGACCCAGTACTTC.

The CDR3 region is CASSLARGLARTGELFF. In DNA form, the CDR3 reads TGTGCCAGCAGCTTAGCTAGGGGACTAGCGAGAACCGGGGAGCTGTTTTTT. This rearrangement joins TRBV7-6 to TRBJ2-2; 10 bases fit TRBD2. Germline V CDR1 and CDR2: SGHVS, FNYEAQ. This CDR3 is built from 17 residues. The V segment lost 0 bases and the J segment 5 bases; nucleotides outside the gene matches: 6.

This rearrangement joins TRBV7-9 to TRBJ2-1; the match to TRBD1 covers 10 bases. J gave up 11 bases and V 1 base, and 5 bases lay outside the gene matches. This CDR3 region has 14 residues. Germline loops: CDR1 SEHNR, CDR2 FQNEAQ (reference sequence). The CDR3: CASSLGGTGVQQFF. The CDR3 DNA reads TGTGCCAGCAGCTTAGGTGGGACAGGGGTACAGCAGTTCTTC.

This chain uses TRBV7-6 with TRBJ1-2; unclear D gene. V was shortened by 1 base and J by 8 bases, with 11 bases between the two germline ends. Germline CDR1 is SGHVS and CDR2 is FNYEAQ. The CDR3 totals 13 residues. The DNA for the CDR3 is TGTGCCAGCAGCTTAGAATCGGGAGGGGGCTACACCTTC. Translated: CASSLESGGGYTF.

The chain couples TRBV27 to TRBJ1-2, with D possibly TRBD1 on 5 matching bases. The CDR3 consists of 14 residues. Per germline, CDR1 MNHEY and CDR2 SMNVEV (reference sequence). V lost 5 bases to trimming and J lost 5 bases, with 15 bases between them. CDR3 loop: CASSPLGAGYGYTF. In nucleotides, the CDR3 is TGTGCCAGCAGTCCCTTAGGGGCGGGGTATGGCTACACCTTC.

This sequence joins TRBV9 and TRBJ1-5; D might be TRBD1 (5 bases). This CDR3 region has 15 residues. V lost 2 bases, J lost 5 bases, and 14 bases lay in between. Germline V gene sequence: CDR1 SGDLS, CDR2 YYNGEE. The CDR3 sequence: CASSVGGTVDQPQHF. In DNA form, the CDR3 reads TGTGCCAGCAGCGTTGGGGGGACCGTGGATCAGCCCCAGCATTTT.

The chain is built from TRBV5-1 and TRBJ1-2, with 10 bases that match TRBD1. The V gene end was trimmed by 0 bases and the J gene end by 6 bases; junction bases not matched to a gene: 5. The germline gives CDR1 SGHRS, CDR2 YFSETQ. The CDR3 is 15 amino acids. The CDR3 bases are TGCGCCAGCAGCTTGGGACAGGGGGCGGAAAATGGCTACACCTTC. This gives the protein CASSLGQGAENGYTF. Full variable domain (rest looked up from reference TRBV5-1 and TRBJ1-2): KAGVTQTPRYLIKTRGQQVTLSCSPISGHRSVSWYQQTPGQGLQFLFEYFSETQRNKGNFPGRFSGRQFSNSRSEMNVSTLELGDSALYLCASSLGQGAENGYTFGSGTRLTVV.

The chain links TRBV7-2 to TRBJ1-5, with D possibly TRBD1 on 6 matching bases. From germline, CDR1 is SGHTA and CDR2 FQGNSA. The CDR3 covers 15 residues. The V end lost 5 bases, the J end lost 3 bases, and 14 bases lay between the germline ends. The CDR3 loop is CASSPPGGLNQPQHF. CDR3 in DNA: TGTGCCAGCAGCCCCCCCGGGGGCCTCAATCAGCCCCAGCATTTT.

This clone showed up just once. The J gene is TRBJ1-2, the V gene TRBV28; 7 bases agree with TRBD1. The CDR3 is 16 residues long. Germline CDR1 MDHEN, CDR2 SYDVKM. After removal of 5 bases from V and 2 bases from J, the junction contained 11 bases not matched to a gene. Here the CDR3 DNA reads TGTGCCAGCAGTCCTCCGAGGGGGCCCCGAAACTATGGCTACACCTTC. It encodes CASSPPRGPRNYGYTF.

The chain joins TRBV4-1 to TRBJ1-3, with D perhaps matching TRBD1 (5 bases). CDR1 is MGHRA and CDR2 is YSYEKL in the germline V gene. The CDR3 has 18 amino acids. Trimming removed 1 base from V and 1 base from J, with 17 bases in between. The CDR3 DNA reads TGCGCCAGCAGCCAAGTAGTGTACGGGGCGGATTCTGGAAACACCATATATTTT. As protein: CASSQVVYGADSGNTIYF.

The chain couples TRBV25-1 to TRBJ1-1; D possibly corresponds to TRBD1 (5 bases). The CDR3 contains 14 residues. Deletions cut 2 bases from V and 4 bases from J, with 11 bases between. CDR1 is MGHDK, CDR2 SYGVNS, per germline. The CDR3 region has the DNA TGTGCCAGCAGTGAAAGGCAGGGAGTCACTGAAGCTTTCTTT. It encodes CASSERQGVTEAFF.